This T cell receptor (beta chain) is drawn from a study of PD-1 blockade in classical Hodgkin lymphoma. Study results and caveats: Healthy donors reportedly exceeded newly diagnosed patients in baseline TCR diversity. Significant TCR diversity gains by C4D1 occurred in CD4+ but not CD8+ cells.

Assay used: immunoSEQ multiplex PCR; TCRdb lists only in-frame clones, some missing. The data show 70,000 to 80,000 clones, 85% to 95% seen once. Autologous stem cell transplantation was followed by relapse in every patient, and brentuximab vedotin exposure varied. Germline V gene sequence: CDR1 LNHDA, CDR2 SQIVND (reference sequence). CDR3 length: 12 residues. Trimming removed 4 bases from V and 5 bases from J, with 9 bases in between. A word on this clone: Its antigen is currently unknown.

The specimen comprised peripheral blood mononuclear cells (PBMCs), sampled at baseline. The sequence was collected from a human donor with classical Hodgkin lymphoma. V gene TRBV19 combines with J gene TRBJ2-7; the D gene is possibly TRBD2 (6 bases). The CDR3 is CASSTSGDEQYF. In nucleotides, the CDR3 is TGTGCCAGTAGTACGTCGGGGGACGAGCAGTACTTC.